The subject of this entry is one T cell receptor (beta chain). The authors sorted CD4+ naive, central memory, regulatory and stem cell-like memory cells via CD45RO/CCR7/CD25/CD127/CD95/CD27. Purity of each sorted population was above 98%. Germline CDR1 is ENHRY and CDR2 is SYGVKD. The CDR3 runs 18 residues. V was shortened by 2 bases and J by 5 bases, with 22 bases between the two germline ends. The sample is drawn from a study of beta chain features in type 1 diabetes. Study context: Examination covered over 85,000,000 sorted cells spanning all samples.

Expressed TCRB transcripts got sequenced, as all isolated RNA was reverse transcribed. The average output of naive, central memory and regulatory T cell samples was approximately 3.6 million reads. TCRdb's table, derived via immunoSEQ multiplex PCR, lists solely in-frame clones and lacks some. The repertoire holds 620,000 or so clones, with around 15% as singletons. The receptor's source is a man younger than 30 in good health. Sequencing was done on a sample of naive CD4+ T cells from blood. V is TRBV10-3 and J is TRBJ2-1; D possibly corresponds to TRBD1 (6 bases). CDR3 in amino acids: CAISEPMPLQGADNEQFF. The CDR3 DNA follows: TGTGCCATCAGTGAGCCTATGCCACTACAGGGAGCGGACAATGAGCAGTTCTTC.